This T cell receptor (beta chain) is from a study of cytomegalovirus exposure and HLA in healthy donors. Study-wide background: Prior work identified more than 90 million unique TCR beta sequences in some 180 million T cells. Study-level results: Sequencing depth roughly uniform across donors was assumed in presence/absence analyses. Common viral pathogens seemed, in a later analysis, to connect with several of the most significant clusters.

CDR3 length: 16 residues. Germline V gene data show CDR1 as SGDLS and CDR2 as YYNGEE. Trimming pared 3 bases from V and 5 bases from J, leaving 21 bases between. This PCR relied on a set of 60 Vbeta primers and 13 Jbeta primers. The repertoire was sequenced with immunoSEQ multiplex PCR; TCRdb's copy has only in-frame clones and lacks some. The repertoire holds almost 200,000 clones, around three quarters seen once, with approximately 4.7% in the top ten. With regard to this clone: Its target is unknown.

The sequence came from a woman under 40 in good health and CMV-seropositive. This chain connects TRBV9 to TRBJ2-7; possibly TRBD2 for D (5 bases). Sequencing was performed on PBMCs. CDR3 in DNA: TGTGCCAGCAGCGCCCTCGGGGTAGGGTTCGTGGACGAGCAGTACTTC. As protein: CASSALGVGFVDEQYF.